The T cell receptor (beta chain) described here comes from a study of beta chain features in type 1 diabetes (dated by TCRdb to the late 2010s). In the study overall: Mean age, gender distribution, total cell number and subset yield did not differ between patients and healthy donors. A total of roughly 99,000,000 sorted cells were examined across all samples, and the number of cells per subset was strongly correlated with RNA yield. In the study, recently diagnosed type 1 diabetes patients and matched healthy donors were compared on the TCRB repertoires of their sorted circulating CD4+ T cell subsets. Whereas all 30 or so donors provided naive and central memory subsets, regulatory and stem cell-like memory subsets were isolated from just 8 patients and roughly 8 healthy donors.

V loses 8 bases at its end and J loses 8 bases; junction bases beyond the gene matches: 10. The germline V gene (reference sequence) provides CDR1 MNHEY and CDR2 SMNVEV. Inclusive of the bounding cysteine and phenylalanine, the CDR3 is 13 residues long. The sequence is cut down to CDR3 DNA, 39 bases in frame from base 1. Note on this clone: Its antigen is currently not known. No base-level quality is on record; no much larger clone is a single base apart.

The High Capacity cDNA Reverse Transcription Kit was used to reverse transcribe all of the isolated RNA, meaning that expressed TCRB transcripts were what got sequenced. Survey-depth immunoSEQ sequencing was performed on stem cell-like memory T cell samples, with an average of about 1.01 million total reads per sample. Sorted cells were lysed in RLT buffer and RNA was extracted with DNase-treated RNeasy Micro or Mini kits, depending on cell number. To prevent cross-contamination, every cell subset was processed on its own, while patient and healthy donor samples were processed together. The immunoSEQ multiplex PCR was used to amplify TCRB sequences from cDNA, yielding 87-bp fragments that span the CDR3 region. Amplicons were sequenced on the Illumina HiSeq platform. On the study's bioinformatics: PCR bias was corrected computationally using synthetic template baselines, and reads within Hamming distance 2 were collapsed, with unmergeable singletons discarded. Reads were aligned against IMGT to assign V, D and J genes, CDR3 length and insertions or deletions at six rearrangement sites. Within each subset, clonotype counts were normalized to the number of sorted cells before true diversity and Gini coefficients were calculated with the tcR R package. The overlap coefficient, calculated on TCRB nucleotide sequences, was used to measure repertoire sharing. Sourced from immuneACCESS, this table was stored by TCRdb with only in-frame sequences that have V and J called. A share of the clones is absent; for the studies checked, an unresolved V gene accounts for under half, and the remainder has no known explanation. V, J and clone size are those of that table, while D and trimming were read from the DNA. For this sample the table gives around 99,000 clones, of which 40% were detected only once. Over 0.065% of the sample comes from the top ten.

What the research found in general, with its limitations: Because the HLA sub-analyses included only small numbers of individuals, any influence of HLA type on TCRB rearrangement was left unresolved. At VDJ recombination sites, type 1 diabetes patients had fewer insertions and more deleted nucleotides, which implies abnormalities in thymic rearrangement. In all four CD4+ subsets, TCRB CDR3 length was moderately but significantly shorter in type 1 diabetes patients. Because cDNA was sequenced instead of genomic DNA, activated cells with high expression could be over-represented, although the groups did not differ in activation or CD3 levels. The naive, central memory and regulatory TCRB repertoires appeared to resemble one another more closely among patients than among healthy donors. Shorter templates might be favored by PCR, yet because patient and control samples were amplified and corrected together, any such skew would affect both groups equally.

Each donor gave one peripheral blood draw, about 110 mL on average, collected into heparinised tubes. Using a panel that included CD45RO, CCR7, CD25, CD127, CD95 and CD27, naive, central memory, regulatory and stem cell-like memory CD4+ T cells were sorted on a BD FACSAria II. Every sorted population had a purity above 98%. PBMCs were separated immediately by Lymphoprep density gradient centrifugation and were stained directly, without being cultured. To minimize batch effects, samples were stained and sorted in pairs, one healthy donor with one patient per experiment. The V and J segments used are TRBV27 and TRBJ1-2, with 8 bases in between that match TRBD1. The source material was stem cell memory CD4+ T cells from blood. Taken with the paper, the label for cell subset or site translates to: stem cell-like memory CD4+ T cells. The source is a woman aged 18-29 years in good health. The DNA reads TGTGCCAGCCTCTCTGGACAGGGCGGAGGCTACACCTTC. Its translation reads: CASLSGQGGGYTF.